Below, 26 T cell receptor beta chains from the same sample are listed, as sequenced in a study of OX40 agonist ivuxolimab in advanced cancers. Using immunoSEQ multiplex PCR, the repertoire was profiled, and TCRdb retains in-frame clones only, with some absent. Of over 35,000 clones listed, around nine tenths are singletons. The sequences come from CD4+ or CD8+ T cells sorted from blood, collected in a trial of the OX40 agonist ivuxolimab. The receptors originated from an adult with an advanced solid tumor such as melanoma, head and neck, liver or kidney cancer.

J is TRBJ2-7 and V is TRBV5-5; TRBD2 matches 8 bases. Germline V lookup: CDR1 SGHKS, CDR2 YYEKEE (reference sequence). The trim removed 2 bases at V and 1 base at J, leaving 2 bases unmatched. The CDR3 loop spans 14 amino acids. The CDR3 region is CASSFLAGSYEQYF. CDR3 DNA sequence: TGTGCCAGCAGCTTCCTAGCGGGTTCCTACGAGCAGTACTTC.

As concerns this clone: Within the sample, other DNA sequences also encode this same CDR3. The chain has TRBV19 and TRBJ1-5; 8 bases match TRBD1. The CDR3 runs 14 residues. V trimming: 2 bases; J trimming: 6 bases; junction bases outside the gene matches: 3. The germline CDR1 and CDR2 sequences are LNHDA and SQIVND (reference sequence). This CDR3 is CASSIQGAGQPQHF. In DNA form, the CDR3 reads TGTGCCAGTAGTATACAGGGGGCTGGTCAGCCCCAGCATTTT.

Here the CDR3 DNA reads TGCGCCAGCAGCTTGGAGGGCGAGCAGTACTTC. Translated, it gives CASSLEGEQYF. The chain uses TRBV5-1 and TRBJ2-7; no clear D. Germline CDR1 is SGHRS and CDR2 is YFSETQ. V was shortened by 0 bases and J by 6 bases, with 4 bases between the two germline ends. The CDR3 covers 11 residues.

The chain carries TRBV4-1 and TRBJ1-1, with no clear D. V lost 0 bases and J 0 bases, leaving 8 bases between the germline ends. The CDR3 contains 15 residues. The germline V gene encodes CDR1 MGHRA and CDR2 YSYEKL. The CDR3 is CASSQEAALNTEAFF. The CDR3, as DNA: TGCGCCAGCAGCCAAGAGGCAGCCTTGAACACTGAAGCTTTCTTT.

The chain employs TRBV2 and TRBJ2-4; 8 bases match TRBD1. After removal of 4 bases from V and 8 bases from J, the junction contained 4 bases not matched to a gene. The CDR3 totals 13 residues. CDR1 SNHLY and CDR2 FYNNEI come from the germline V gene. In DNA form, the CDR3 reads TGTGCCAGCAGTGGGACAGGGTGGGACATTCAGTACTTC. Translated: CASSGTGWDIQYF.

The sample holds a few counts of this clone. The rearrangement uses TRBV4-1 and TRBJ2-7; weak D call: TRBD1 (5 bases). The V gene lost 0 bases and the J gene lost 5 bases, with 11 bases spanning the gap. CDR3 length: 14 amino acids. Germline-derived CDR1 and CDR2 are MGHRA and YSYEKL. CDR3 bases: TGCGCCAGCAGCCAAGATCCAGGGTCCCACGAGCAGTACTTC. It codes for CASSQDPGSHEQYF.

This clone was seen just once. The chain employs TRBV6-5 and TRBJ2-2, with a possible D match to TRBD1 (6 bases). Trimming took off 5 bases at V and 4 bases at J, with 14 bases between the two ends. Germline-derived CDR1 and CDR2 are MNHEY and SVGAGI. The CDR3 consists of 15 residues. CDR3 sequence: CASSGTVGGTGELFF. For the CDR3, the DNA is TGTGCCAGCAGTGGTACGGTAGGGGGCACCGGGGAGCTGTTTTTT.

The chain joins TRBV4-1 to TRBJ2-3; the D gene is possibly TRBD2 (6 bases). The CDR3 has 15 residues. The V end was cut by 1 base, the J end by 1 base, with 9 bases between. Germline values: CDR1 MGHRA, CDR2 YSYEKL. The CDR3 bases are TGCGCCAGCAGCCAAGCCGGAGGGGGCACAGATACGCAGTATTTT. It encodes CASSQAGGGTDTQYF.

This clone showed up just a few times. The CDR3 region has the DNA TGTGCCAGCTCACCACCGACAGGGGCGAACTACGAGCAGTACTTC. Amino acid sequence: CASSPPTGANYEQYF. V usage is TRBV18 and J usage is TRBJ2-7; TRBD1 agrees at 8 bases. V lost 0 bases, J lost 3 bases, and 4 bases stayed unmatched. CDR1 and CDR2 from the germline V gene are KGHSH and LQKENI. This CDR3 has 15 residues.

The chain employs TRBV18 and TRBJ1-5; D uncertain. V dropped 3 bases and J dropped 1 base, with 13 bases sitting between them. The CDR3 totals 16 residues. Germline V gene data show CDR1 as KGHSH and CDR2 as LQKENI. CDR3 in amino acids: CASSPNEGRSNQPQHF. CDR3 DNA: TGTGCCAGCTCACCTAATGAGGGTAGGAGCAATCAGCCCCAGCATTTT. The variable domain in full, completed from reference TRBV18 and TRBJ1-5, reads NAGVMQNPRHLVRRRGQEARLRCSPMKGHSHVYWYRQLPEEGLKFMVYLQKENIIDESGMPKERFSAEFPKEGPSILRIQQVVRGDSAAYFCASSPNEGRSNQPQHFGDGTRLSIL.

The chain couples TRBV5-1 to TRBJ1-4; tentatively, D is TRBD1 (6 bases). Trimming removed 2 bases from V and 10 bases from J, with 15 bases in between. CDR3 length: 14 residues. Looked up from germline, CDR1 is SGHRS and CDR2 is YFSETQ. The CDR3 loop is CASSFGQQGAKLFF. The CDR3 bases are TGCGCCAGCAGCTTTGGACAGCAAGGGGCAAAACTGTTTTTT.

This clone has more than one count but fewer than ten. V usage is TRBV7-9 and J usage is TRBJ2-3, with TRBD1 matching over 7 bases. With 5 bases clipped from V and 3 bases from J, the junction kept 5 bases outside the gene matches. The CDR3 contains 14 residues. The germline CDR1 and CDR2 sequences are SEHNR and FQNEAQ (reference sequence). In DNA, the CDR3 is TGTGCCAGCAGCACACAGGGGTGGACAGATACGCAGTATTTT. Its protein product is CASSTQGWTDTQYF.

This rearrangement joins TRBV11-1 to TRBJ2-1; 11 bases fit TRBD2. V shed 1 base, J shed 0 bases, and the junction held 8 bases outside the gene matches. Germline V gene data show CDR1 as SGHAT and CDR2 as FQDESV (reference sequence). The CDR3 runs to 19 residues. DNA for the CDR3: TGTGCCAGCAGCTTAGGACTCACTAGCGGGGGAGGCTCCTACAATGAGCAGTTCTTC. This encodes CASSLGLTSGGGSYNEQFF.

The gene calls are TRBV5-8 and TRBJ1-2; D is unclear. The CDR3 is 13 amino acids. The germline CDR1 and CDR2 sequences are SGHTS and YDEGEE. V lost 5 bases and J lost 6, with 14 bases in between. The CDR3 DNA reads TGTGCCAGCAGTTTCAGAGGCCTGGATGGCTACACCTTC. This gives the protein CASSFRGLDGYTF.

This chain joins TRBV7-3 and TRBJ1-1, with unresolved D. Germline V gene data show CDR1 as SGHTA and CDR2 as FQGTGA. V lost 5 bases and J lost 2, with 12 bases in between. This CDR3 comprises 14 residues. The CDR3 bases are TGTGCCAGCAGCCCGTCGGCCTTAAACACTGAAGCTTTCTTT. Translating it yields CASSPSALNTEAFF.

The gene calls are TRBV7-8 and TRBJ2-1, with a possible D match to TRBD1 (6 bases). Looked up from germline, CDR1 is SGHVS and CDR2 is FQNEAQ. This CDR3 is 15 amino acids long. V was shortened by 4 bases and J by 9 bases, with 19 bases between the two germline ends. In DNA form, the CDR3 reads TGTGCCAGCAGCTCCCGAACTACCACAGGGCTTGAGCAGTTCTTC. Its translation is CASSSRTTTGLEQFF. Drawing the rest from reference TRBV7-8 and TRBJ2-1, the complete variable domain is GAGVSQSPRYKVAKRGQDVALRCDPISGHVSLFWYQQALGQGPEFLTYFQNEAQLDKSGLPSDRFFAERPEGSVSTLKIQRTQQEDSAVYLCASSSRTTTGLEQFFGPGTRLTVL.

The J gene is TRBJ1-4, the V gene TRBV2, with 7 positions matching TRBD1. Germline V gene sequence: CDR1 SNHLY, CDR2 FYNNEI. The CDR3 sequence is 15 residues long. The J segment lost 0 bases and the V segment lost 7 bases, leaving 5 bases of the junction unmatched. This CDR3 reads CASNLGGSTNEKLFF. DNA of the CDR3: TGTGCCAGCAATTTAGGGGGCTCAACTAATGAAAAACTGTTTTTT.

The chain employs TRBV9 and TRBJ1-1; 10 nucleotides match TRBD1. Germline V gene lookup returns CDR1 SGDLS and CDR2 YYNGEE. The trim removed 4 bases at V and 8 bases at J, leaving 5 bases unmatched. There are 13 residues in the CDR3. The CDR3 DNA is TGTGCCAGCAGCCGACAGGGGGCGCCCGAAGCTTTCTTT. It yields the protein CASSRQGAPEAFF.

The chain is built from TRBV9 and TRBJ2-7; 8 bases map to TRBD1. This CDR3 is 12 amino acids long. Germline trimming cut 8 bases from V and 3 bases from J; bases unmatched to any gene: 4. Germline CDR1 is SGDLS and CDR2 is YYNGEE. The CDR3 DNA is TGTGCCAGTGACAGGGGAGACTACGAGCAGTACTTC. Its translation: CASDRGDYEQYF. The variable domain in full, completed from reference TRBV9 and TRBJ2-7, reads DSGVTQTPKHLITATGQRVTLRCSPRSGDLSVYWYQQSLDQGLQFLIQYYNGEERAKGNILERFSAQQFPDLHSELNLSSLELGDSALYFCASDRGDYEQYFGPGTRLTVT.

V gene TRBV28 combines with J gene TRBJ2-7; the match to TRBD2 covers 10 bases. V shed 5 bases and J 3 bases; nucleotides not matched to a gene: 4. Germline values: CDR1 MDHEN, CDR2 SYDVKM. This CDR3 spans 14 amino acids. The CDR3 is CASSPGTSVYEQYF. In DNA form, the CDR3 reads TGTGCCAGCAGTCCAGGGACTAGCGTCTACGAGCAGTACTTC. Filled out from reference TRBV28 and TRBJ2-7, the complete variable domain reads DVKVTQSSRYLVKRTGEKVFLECVQDMDHENMFWYRQDPGLGLRLIYFSYDVKMKEKGDIPEGYSVSREKKERFSLILESASTNQTSMYLCASSPGTSVYEQYFGPGTRLTVT.

V gene TRBV7-3 combines with J gene TRBJ1-5; D possibly corresponds to TRBD1 (5 bases). V was pared by 5 bases and J by 5 bases, with 10 bases between. This CDR3 region has 13 residues. CDR1 SGHTA and CDR2 FQGTGA come from the germline V gene. The CDR3 sequence: CASSMQGYQPQHF. DNA for the CDR3: TGTGCCAGCAGCATGCAGGGTTATCAGCCCCAGCATTTT.

V gene TRBV28 combines with J gene TRBJ1-5; weak D call: TRBD1 (5 bases). Between the trimmed V and J ends, which lost 5 bases and 4 bases, there was a span of 9 bases. CDR3 length: 13 residues. The germline CDR1 and CDR2 sequences are MDHEN and SYDVKM. CDR3 coding DNA: TGTGCCAGCAGTAACAGGCCTAATCAGCCCCAGCATTTT. This translates into CASSNRPNQPQHF.

The chain uses TRBV2 and TRBJ2-7; 11 nucleotides line up with TRBD2. The J segment lost 3 bases and the V segment lost 6 bases, leaving 4 bases of the junction unmatched. Germline loops: CDR1 SNHLY, CDR2 FYNNEI. The CDR3 length is 14 residues. CDR3 DNA: TGTGCCAGCAGGGTGACTAGCGGGGTCTACGAGCAGTACTTC. It translates to CASRVTSGVYEQYF.

The chain carries TRBV7-2 and TRBJ2-7; 7 positions agree with TRBD2. The germline V gene has CDR1 SGHTA and CDR2 FQGNSA. The CDR3 consists of 15 residues. The V and J ends lost 5 bases and 6 bases, in that order; junction bases with no gene match: 13. This chain's CDR3 is CASSPGPGGGREQYF. The CDR3 DNA reads as TGTGCCAGCAGCCCCGGGCCCGGCGGGGGACGCGAGCAGTACTTC.

This chain links TRBV5-1 with TRBJ1-6, with 9 bases that match TRBD1. J gave up 8 bases and V 0 bases, and 6 bases lay outside the gene matches. The CDR3 extends over 16 amino acids. Germline CDR1 and CDR2: SGHRS and YFSETQ. CDR3 coding DNA: TGCGCCAGCAGCTTGGGGCCGGGACAGGGTTATTCACCCCTCCACTTT. This encodes CASSLGPGQGYSPLHF.

This chain links TRBV2 with TRBJ2-5, with 8 bases fitting TRBD1. Germline V gives CDR1 SNHLY, CDR2 FYNNEI. V dropped 6 bases and J dropped 6; count of bases not matched to a gene: 18. The CDR3 is made up of 17 amino acids. The CDR3 spells CASSRVFQGARIKTQYF. CDR3 coding DNA: TGTGCCAGCAGCCGGGTGTTTCAGGGGGCGCGTATAAAGACCCAGTACTTC.